Below, 24 T cell receptor beta chains from the same sample are listed, as sequenced in a study of Graves' ophthalmopathy and Graves' hyperthyroidism. As the template, RNA transcripts were used to amplify TCR beta CDR3 regions. The authors performed first-round RT-PCR with HTBI primers and then a second-round multiplex PCR. TCRdb fed the multiplex PCR reads into MiXCR, producing one record per CDR3 protein. In the table there are about 620,000 distinct CDR3 sequences, approximately 21% of which are singletons. Material: peripheral blood. The receptors here all came from a young woman with stable Graves' hyperthyroidism. Some clones in this sample may be carry-over from other donors' samples.

Remarks on this clonotype: A junction end diverges from the germline sequence, so it may reflect a read error. The V call is TRBV7-2, the J call TRBJ2-7; a weak D match, TRBD2 (5 bases). This CDR3 comprises 12 residues. Germline CDR1 reads SGHTA; CDR2 reads FQGNSA. Here the CDR3 reads CASSLSGGERYF. Written as DNA, the CDR3 is TGTGCCAGCAGCTTATCCGGAGGCGAGCGGTACTTC.

This clonotype was seen ten or more times. The chain recombines TRBV27 with TRBJ1-2, with 7 nucleotides matching TRBD1. The junction had 16 bases not matched to a gene; V was cut back by 1 base and J by 5 bases. The CDR3 contains 18 residues. Per the germline V gene, CDR1 is MNHEY and CDR2 is SMNVEV (reference sequence). This CDR3 is CASSLWGDSGGAKYGYTF. The CDR3 DNA is TGTGCCAGCAGTTTATGGGGGGACAGCGGGGGCGCGAAGTATGGCTACACCTTC.

This chain links TRBV12-3 or TRBV12-4 with TRBJ1-2; TRBD1 aligns across 11 bases. The CDR3 loop spans 16 amino acids. After removal of 6 bases from V and 2 bases from J, the junction contained 8 bases not matched to a gene. The CDR3 DNA reads as TGTGCCAGCAGGTTAAACCGGGACAGGGGGAACTATGGCTACACCTTC. Translated, it gives CASRLNRDRGNYGYTF.

The chain employs TRBV7-8 and TRBJ2-1; D remains ambiguous. The CDR3 runs 16 residues. Germline V gene data show CDR1 as SGHVS and CDR2 as FQNEAQ. Trimming took off 5 bases at V and 4 bases at J, with 18 bases between the two ends. CDR3 DNA: TGTGCCAGCAGCCCGAACGTGTTGAATAATTACAATGAGCAGTTCTTC. Its protein product is CASSPNVLNNYNEQFF.

This clonotype was counted at least ten times. In nucleotides, the CDR3 is TGCAGTGCTACGATAACTCCGAGCAATCAGCCCCAGCATTTT. Its protein is CSATITPSNQPQHF. The chain links TRBV20-1 to TRBJ1-5; no definite D call. This CDR3 is 14 amino acids long. V lost 4 bases and J 1 base, leaving 11 bases between the germline ends. Germline assignment: CDR1 DFQATT and CDR2 SNEGSKA (reference sequence).

Only a few counts were recorded for this clonotype. J is TRBJ1-1 and V is TRBV29-1; D gene uncertain. V was trimmed by 7 bases and J by 2 bases, leaving 11 bases between them. Germline CDR1 and CDR2: SQVTM and ANQGSEA. The CDR3 has 12 residues. The CDR3 coding sequence is TGCAGCGGGACCCTAGCAAACACTGAAGCTTTCTTT. It encodes CSGTLANTEAFF.

This clonotype was seen more than once but under ten times. The chain joins TRBV5-1 to TRBJ2-2; 8 bases map to TRBD2. V was clipped by 2 bases and J by 4 bases; unmatched bases: 4. Germline V gene data show CDR1 as SGHRS and CDR2 as YFSETQ. This CDR3 contains 15 residues. CDR3 DNA: TGCGCCAGCAGCTTCGGGGGGGCCTCCACCGGGGAGCTGTTTTTT. As protein: CASSFGGASTGELFF.

This clonotype came up many times. The genes are TRBV6-2 or TRBV6-3 and TRBJ2-4; perhaps TRBD1 as D (5 bases). This CDR3 has 16 amino acids. V lost 5 bases and J lost 0, with 14 bases in between. Germline V gene lookup returns CDR1 MNHEY and CDR2 SVGEGT. Here the CDR3 reads CASSGRVDLAKNIQYF. The CDR3 coding sequence is TGTGCCAGCAGTGGCAGGGTTGATCTAGCCAAAAACATTCAGTACTTC.

In this sample, this clonotype turned up many times. V gene TRBV11-2 combines with J gene TRBJ2-7; 10 positions agree with TRBD2. CDR1 is SGHAT, CDR2 FQNNGV, per germline. This CDR3 comprises 15 residues. V dropped 0 bases and J dropped 4; count of bases not matched to a gene: 3. CDR3 loop: CASSLEGTSAYEQYF. The CDR3 nucleotides read TGTGCCAGCAGCTTAGAAGGGACTAGCGCTTACGAGCAGTACTTC.

This sequence joins TRBV24-1 and TRBJ2-7; 14 nucleotides line up with TRBD2. This CDR3 comprises 17 residues. Germline V gene lookup returns CDR1 KGHDR and CDR2 SFDVKD. The V gene end was trimmed by 4 bases and the J gene end by 6 bases; junction bases not matched to a gene: 10. The CDR3 nucleotides are TGTGCCACCAGTGAGCGCAATCCGGGACTAGCGGGAGTCGAGCAGTACTTC. It yields the protein CATSERNPGLAGVEQYF.

This chain uses TRBV20-1 with TRBJ2-7; possibly TRBD2 for D (6 bases). Looked up from germline, CDR1 is DFQATT and CDR2 is SNEGSKA (reference sequence). The CDR3 runs to 12 residues. The germline V and J ends were trimmed by 3 bases and 11 bases, with 17 bases remaining between them. As DNA, the CDR3 is TGCAGTGCTAGTTCATCGGGCGGGGTGAAGTACTTC. It specifies CSASSSGGVKYF.

The chain couples TRBV14 to TRBJ1-2, with 9 nucleotides matching TRBD1. This CDR3 is built from 21 residues. The junction had 25 bases not matched to a gene; V was cut back by 0 bases and J by 8 bases. Germline CDR1 is SGHDN and CDR2 is FVKESK. Here the CDR3 DNA reads TGTGCCAGCAGCCAAGAAAATATAGTATATCGGACAGGGGCGGTCATCGGCGGCTACACCTTC. The encoded protein is CASSQENIVYRTGAVIGGYTF.

This clonotype has just a few counts. CDR3 amino acids: CSFRGGGETQYF. The CDR3 region has the DNA TGCAGCTTCAGAGGGGGAGGAGAGACCCAGTACTTC. The chain uses TRBV29-1 and TRBJ2-5; possibly TRBD1 or TRBD2 for D (6 bases each). The CDR3 runs to 12 residues. CDR1 and CDR2 (germline): SQVTM, ANQGSEA. With 8 bases removed from V and 4 bases from J, the gap between germline ends came to 14 bases.

This clonotype was counted ten times or more. The J gene is TRBJ2-6, the V gene TRBV15, with TRBD1 matching 7 bases. V dropped 1 base and J dropped 4; count of bases not matched to a gene: 10. The CDR3 spans 18 residues. Germline-derived CDR1 and CDR2 are LNHNV and YYDKDF (reference sequence). As DNA, the CDR3 is TGTGCCACCAGCAGAGCGGCAGGGGGTCTGTACGGGGCCAACGTCCTGACTTTC. Residues: CATSRAAGGLYGANVLTF.

This clonotype has ten or more counts. The rearrangement uses TRBV5-1 and TRBJ2-7; D perhaps matches TRBD2 (6 bases). The CDR3 loop spans 15 amino acids. V was pared by 2 bases and J by 4 bases, with 16 bases between. Germline-derived CDR1 and CDR2 are SGHRS and YFSETQ. As DNA, the CDR3 is TGCGCCAGCAGCTTTGGAGGAGGGGCGGGGTACGAGCAGTACTTC. It translates to CASSFGGGAGYEQYF.

This clonotype was seen a few times. This chain joins TRBV11-2 and TRBJ1-3; D unresolved. From germline, CDR1 is SGHAT and CDR2 FQNNGV. Deletions cut 0 bases from V and 2 bases from J, with 8 bases between. CDR3 length: 15 amino acids. The CDR3: CASSLDRVAGNTIYF. Written as DNA, the CDR3 is TGTGCCAGCAGCTTAGATAGGGTCGCTGGAAACACCATATATTTT. Full variable domain (outside the CDR3, taken from reference TRBV11-2 and TRBJ1-3): EAGVAQSPRYKIIEKRQSVAFWCNPISGHATLYWYQQILGQGPKLLIQFQNNGVVDDSQLPKDRFSAERLKGVDSTLKIQPAKLEDSAVYLCASSLDRVAGNTIYFGEGSWLTVV.

There are a few counts of this clonotype. The chain links TRBV20-1 to TRBJ1-6, with a tentative D call TRBD1 (6 bases). Germline CDR1 is DFQATT and CDR2 is SNEGSKA (reference sequence). Trimming removed 4 bases at V and 6 bases at J, with 13 bases between. The CDR3 covers 14 residues. The CDR3, as DNA: TGCAGTGCTAAATCACAGGGCGTTAATTCACCCCTCCACTTT. Translated: CSAKSQGVNSPLHF.

This clonotype has at least ten counts. The chain couples TRBV6-5 to TRBJ1-5, with D unresolved. The CDR3 has 14 amino acids. In germline, CDR1 is MNHEY, CDR2 SVGAGI. The V and J ends lost 3 bases and 4 bases respectively, with 10 bases between them. CDR3 DNA sequence: TGTGCCAGCAGTTATGCGGGGAGGAATCAGCCCCAGCATTTT. The encoded protein is CASSYAGRNQPQHF.

The V gene is TRBV6-1, the J gene TRBJ1-1; D gene ambiguous. The CDR3 is 13 amino acids. V was trimmed by 3 bases and J by 4 bases, leaving 9 bases between them. Germline-derived CDR1 and CDR2 are MNHNS and SASEGT. The CDR3 protein is CASSDRRGTEAFF. In DNA, the CDR3 is TGTGCCAGCAGTGACCGACGGGGCACTGAAGCTTTCTTT.

This clonotype was counted ten times or more. V gene TRBV6-2 or TRBV6-3 combines with J gene TRBJ1-1; TRBD1 aligns across 7 bases. With 7 bases clipped from V and 1 base from J, the junction kept 15 bases outside the gene matches. The germline V gene has CDR1 MNHEY and CDR2 SVGEGT. The CDR3 has 17 residues. CDR3 in amino acids: CASILHPGGTENTEAFF. CDR3 DNA sequence: TGTGCCAGCATCCTACACCCCGGGGGGACAGAGAACACTGAAGCTTTCTTT.

Regarding this clonotype: One end of the junction is discordant with germline, which a read error may explain. The V and J genes are TRBV5-1 and TRBJ2-5, with 10 bases matching TRBD1. Germline V lookup: CDR1 SGHRS, CDR2 YFSETQ. CDR3 length: 15 residues. CDR3 DNA: TGCGCCAGCAGCCCACAGGACAGGGGGAGAGAGACCCGGTACTTC. Its translation: CASSPQDRGRETRYF.

This clonotype appeared many times. The genes are TRBV14 and TRBJ1-3, with 8 bases fitting TRBD1. Germline V CDR1 and CDR2: SGHDN, FVKESK. V lost 0 bases, J lost 2 bases, and 0 bases stayed unmatched. The CDR3 consists of 15 residues. CDR3: CASSQDRGPGNTIYF. CDR3 nucleotides: TGTGCCAGCAGCCAAGACAGGGGGCCTGGAAACACCATATATTTT.

This clonotype was counted at least ten times. The V and J genes are TRBV6-2 or TRBV6-3 and TRBJ1-2; 8 bases align to TRBD1. The V and J ends lost 2 bases and 4 bases, in that order; junction bases with no gene match: 3. CDR1 is MNHEY and CDR2 is SVGEGT in the germline V gene. The CDR3 spans 14 residues. CDR3 residues: CASSYRGTGYGYTF. The CDR3 DNA is TGTGCCAGCAGTTACAGAGGGACAGGCTATGGCTACACCTTC.

This clonotype was seen at least ten times. This chain connects TRBV5-1 to TRBJ2-7; D tentatively fits TRBD1 or TRBD2 (7 bases each). Germline V gene sequence: CDR1 SGHRS, CDR2 YFSETQ. Trimming shortened V by 3 bases and J by 6 bases, and 13 bases separated the two germline ends. The CDR3 has 13 residues. The CDR3 DNA follows: TGCGCCAGCAGCTCGCCCAGGGGGGGCGAGCAGTACTTC. Its protein is CASSSPRGGEQYF.